This T cell receptor (beta chain) stems from a study of blood T cell repertoires in COVID-19. Across the study: Researchers got acute and convalescent COVID-19 samples from the United States, Italy and Spain. PBMCs, B-cell-depleted T cells, or T cells provided the cDNA or gDNA that made up the material.

V was shortened by 4 bases and J by 6 bases, with 16 bases between the two germline ends. The CDR3 is made up of 16 amino acids. Germline V gives CDR1 PRHDT, CDR2 FYEKMQ (reference sequence). As originally analysed: The authors estimated nucleated cell counts from reference gene primer amplification. TCRdb's table, derived via immunoSEQ multiplex PCR, lists solely in-frame clones and lacks some. The V and J calls and clone size come from that table; D and trimming were worked out from the DNA. The table includes fewer than 150,000 clones, roughly 80% detected once. The TCR was taken from a woman between 50 and 59 years old with acute or convalescent COVID-19. The J gene is TRBJ1-6, the V gene TRBV13; no clear D gene. The sample comprised peripheral blood. As DNA, the CDR3 is TGTGCCAGCAGCTGGAAAGGAGGAGGAGGTAATTCACCCCTCCACTTT. Translating it yields CASSWKGGGGNSPLHF.